These 20 T cell receptor beta chains originate from one sample sequenced in a study of blood T cell repertoires in COVID-19. Sequencing used immunoSEQ multiplex PCR; TCRdb keeps in-frame clones, though not all of them. The sample includes hundreds of thousands of clones, around 86% seen only once; the top ten take 1.4%. The sample comprised peripheral blood. The receptors were sampled from a woman in her 30s with active or convalescent COVID-19.

J is TRBJ2-2 and V is TRBV5-1; TRBD2 matches at 7 bases. J was trimmed by 1 base and V by 4 bases; bases with no gene match: 4. CDR3 length equals 15 residues. CDR1 and CDR2 (germline): SGHRS, YFSETQ. The CDR3 here is CASSPGLENTGELFF. Written as DNA, the CDR3 is TGCGCCAGCAGCCCAGGACTAGAGAACACCGGGGAGCTGTTTTTT.

This clone appeared a few times. The CDR3 protein is CASRMSGTAFYEQYF. Written as DNA, the CDR3 is TGTGCCAGCAGAATGTCCGGGACAGCCTTCTACGAGCAGTACTTC. The gene calls are TRBV11-2 and TRBJ2-7, with 7 nucleotides matching TRBD1. Germline trimming cut 6 bases from V and 3 bases from J; bases unmatched to any gene: 11. CDR3 length equals 15 residues. Germline CDR1 and CDR2: SGHAT and FQNNGV.

The rearrangement links TRBV7-9 to TRBJ2-7, with D tentatively TRBD2 (6 bases). Germline V gene data show CDR1 as SEHNR and CDR2 as FQNEAQ (reference sequence). This CDR3 comprises 16 residues. V was trimmed by 5 bases and J by 3 bases, leaving 20 bases between them. The CDR3 DNA follows: TGTGCCAGCAGCCAAGTTGGCGTCGGGGGAGACTACGAGCAGTACTTC. Translated, it gives CASSQVGVGGDYEQYF.

This clone was detected only a few times. V gene TRBV6-5 combines with J gene TRBJ1-1, with TRBD1 as a possible D gene (5 bases). Per germline, CDR1 MNHEY and CDR2 SVGAGI. The CDR3 is 12 residues long. The V and J ends lost 8 bases and 4 bases respectively, with 11 bases between them. CDR3 nucleotides: TGTGCCAGCGGAGGGGATAGCACTGAAGCTTTCTTT. Its translation: CASGGDSTEAFF.

The chain links TRBV6-2 or TRBV6-3 to TRBJ1-2; D may be TRBD1 (5 bases). The CDR3 has 13 amino acids. V dropped 4 bases and J dropped 6 bases, with 12 bases sitting between them. CDR1 and CDR2 (germline): MNHEY, SVGEGT. This chain's CDR3 is CASSFTGPDGYTF. CDR3 coding DNA: TGTGCCAGCAGTTTTACAGGTCCTGATGGCTACACCTTC.

The V and J genes are TRBV5-1 and TRBJ2-1, with a tentative D call TRBD1 (5 bases). The CDR3 loop spans 13 amino acids. Germline CDR1 and CDR2: SGHRS and YFSETQ. V lost 5 bases and J 3 bases, leaving 9 bases between the germline ends. CDR3 amino acids: CASSSDSYNEQFF. CDR3 sequence (DNA): TGCGCCAGCAGTTCAGACAGCTACAATGAGCAGTTCTTC.

This clone was detected a few times. J is TRBJ1-5 and V is TRBV6-6; D possibly corresponds to TRBD1 (6 bases). V was pared by 0 bases and J by 5 bases, with 14 bases between. Germline V gene sequence: CDR1 MNHNY, CDR2 SVGAGI (reference sequence). The CDR3 is 16 residues long. The CDR3 bases are TGTGCCAGCAGTTACTCGAATGGGGGCCGAGATCAGCCCCAGCATTTT. Translating it yields CASSYSNGGRDQPQHF.

The rearrangement joins TRBV10-3 to TRBJ2-5; 10 positions agree with TRBD2. Per germline, CDR1 ENHRY and CDR2 SYGVKD. Germline trimming cut 8 bases from V and 4 bases from J; bases unmatched to any gene: 4. The CDR3 spans 13 residues. CDR3 sequence: CAISLAGGETQYF. DNA of the CDR3: TGTGCCATCTCATTAGCGGGAGGAGAGACCCAGTACTTC.

The chain has TRBV2 and TRBJ2-2, with a possible D match to TRBD1 (6 bases). CDR3 length: 15 residues. Trimming shortened V by 2 bases and J by 0 bases, and 7 bases separated the two germline ends. CDR1 and CDR2 (germline): SNHLY, FYNNEI. DNA of the CDR3: TGTGCCAGCAGTGAAAACAGGGCGAACACCGGGGAGCTGTTTTTT. It encodes CASSENRANTGELFF.

The chain carries TRBV6-4 and TRBJ1-1, with D uncertain. Between the trimmed V and J ends, which lost 3 bases and 0 bases, there was a span of 5 bases. Germline V CDR1 and CDR2: MRHNA, SNTAGT. The CDR3 contains 13 residues. In DNA form, the CDR3 reads TGTGCCAGCAGTGAACAACTGAACACTGAAGCTTTCTTT. Amino acid sequence: CASSEQLNTEAFF.

This clone was seen more than once but under ten times. The rearrangement joins TRBV28 to TRBJ2-2; perhaps TRBD2 as D (7 bases). CDR1 is MDHEN, CDR2 SYDVKM, per germline. This CDR3 contains 13 residues. V was trimmed by 6 bases and J by 7 bases, leaving 12 bases between them. The CDR3 region is CASRRGGGGELFF. In DNA, the CDR3 is TGTGCCAGCAGAAGAGGGGGGGGCGGGGAGCTGTTTTTT. Full variable domain (remainder filled in from reference TRBV28 and TRBJ2-2): DVKVTQSSRYLVKRTGEKVFLECVQDMDHENMFWYRQDPGLGLRLIYFSYDVKMKEKGDIPEGYSVSREKKERFSLILESASTNQTSMYLCASRRGGGGELFFGEGSRLTVL.

This clone was found a few times. The chain combines TRBV2 with TRBJ2-3; 9 nucleotides match TRBD2. J was trimmed by 4 bases and V by 4 bases; bases with no gene match: 3. CDR3 length: 14 amino acids. Looked up from germline, CDR1 is SNHLY and CDR2 is FYNNEI. The CDR3: CASSGSGSADTQYF. The DNA of the CDR3 is TGTGCCAGCAGTGGTAGCGGGAGTGCAGATACGCAGTATTTT. Full variable domain (outside the CDR3, taken from reference TRBV2 and TRBJ2-3): EPEVTQTPSHQVTQMGQEVILRCVPISNHLYFYWYRQILGQKVEFLVSFYNNEISEKSEIFDDQFSVERPDGSNFTLKIRSTKLEDSAMYFCASSGSGSADTQYFGPGTRLTVL.

This clone appeared a few times. The chain is built from TRBV13 and TRBJ1-4; 8 nucleotides line up with TRBD1. Trimming cost V 5 bases and J 8 bases; bases outside gene matches: 13. CDR1 PRHDT and CDR2 FYEKMQ come from the germline V gene (reference sequence). This CDR3 has 16 amino acids. The CDR3 coding sequence is TGTGCCAGCAGCCCCGTCGGGACAGGCAGGATAGAAAAACTGTTTTTT. It codes for CASSPVGTGRIEKLFF.

V usage is TRBV10-3 and J usage is TRBJ2-7, with a tentative D call TRBD1 (6 bases). This CDR3 contains 14 residues. V shed 0 bases and J shed 3 bases, with 9 bases lying between them. CDR1 and CDR2 from the germline V gene are ENHRY and SYGVKD. The CDR3 loop reads CAISESTGIYEQYF. The CDR3 coding sequence is TGTGCCATCAGTGAGTCAACAGGGATCTACGAGCAGTACTTC.

The V gene is TRBV4-1, the J gene TRBJ2-5; no reliable D call. V gave up 2 bases and J gave up 2 bases, with 15 bases separating them. The CDR3 runs 16 residues. CDR1 is MGHRA, CDR2 YSYEKL, per germline. CDR3 sequence (DNA): TGCGCCAGCAGCCAAATCTTCGGCGGCGCGCAAGAGACCCAGTACTTC. As protein: CASSQIFGGAQETQYF.

The chain combines TRBV19 with TRBJ2-7, with 7 bases lining up with TRBD1. Germline V CDR1 and CDR2: LNHDA, SQIVND (reference sequence). The CDR3 has 15 residues. The V and J ends lost 5 bases and 2 bases, in that order; junction bases with no gene match: 9. This CDR3 reads CASSFTGDPPYEQYF. The CDR3 DNA reads as TGTGCCAGTAGTTTCACAGGGGATCCGCCCTACGAGCAGTACTTC.

V usage is TRBV5-8 and J usage is TRBJ2-7; weak D call: TRBD2 (6 bases). Per the germline V gene, CDR1 is SGHTS and CDR2 is YDEGEE. V lost 3 bases and J 0 bases, leaving 10 bases between the germline ends. The CDR3 length is 14 residues. The chain's CDR3 is CASSSRESSYEQYF. In nucleotides, the CDR3 is TGTGCCAGCAGCTCCCGGGAGAGCTCCTACGAGCAGTACTTC.

The chain uses TRBV4-1 and TRBJ2-1; no firm D call. CDR3 length equals 14 residues. Germline CDR1 reads MGHRA; CDR2 reads YSYEKL. The germline V and J ends were trimmed by 2 bases and 5 bases, with 10 bases remaining between them. CDR3 DNA: TGCGCCAGCAGCCAAAATGGGCTCCACAATGAGCAGTTCTTC. Its protein product is CASSQNGLHNEQFF.

The V and J genes are TRBV10-3 and TRBJ2-7; 12 nucleotides agree with TRBD2. CDR1 and CDR2 (germline): ENHRY, SYGVKD. The CDR3 totals 16 residues. J was trimmed by 0 bases and V by 10 bases; bases with no gene match: 10. This CDR3 reads CATAHTTSGSSYEQYF. The DNA for the CDR3 is TGTGCCACCGCCCACACGACTAGCGGGAGCTCCTACGAGCAGTACTTC.

This clone is a singleton in its sample. V is TRBV2 and J is TRBJ1-3; 7 nucleotides line up with TRBD1. In germline, CDR1 is SNHLY, CDR2 FYNNEI. The CDR3 has 14 residues. Trimming at V came to 6 bases and at J to 1 base, leaving 3 bases not matched to a gene. The CDR3 sequence is CASSEQGSGNTIYF. The CDR3 DNA is TGTGCCAGCAGCGAACAGGGGTCTGGAAACACCATATATTTT.